This T cell receptor (beta chain) emerged from a study of T cells in pancreatic ductal adenocarcinoma. Study results and caveats: Unique clonotypes were around 7.6-fold more numerous in blood than in tumor. This surgical cohort overrepresents the minority presenting with early-stage disease. Tumor and blood clonality did not differ significantly, about 0.1 versus 0.071. Tumors hold more CD45RO+ effector T cells, which may bias toward lower diversity.

Surgery without prior neoadjuvant therapy was the treatment of the selected pancreatic ductal adenocarcinoma patients. This CDR3 has 16 residues. Of note for this clone: The antigen is unknown.

The repertoire was sequenced with immunoSEQ multiplex PCR; TCRdb's copy has only in-frame clones and lacks some. The sample contains tens of thousands of clones, approximately 94% of which appear only once. The V gene is TRBV21-1, the J gene TRBJ2-7; TRBD1 reflects the table's D call only, with no check against the DNA. TRBV21-1 is designated a pseudogene. The sequence was obtained from a human donor with pancreatic ductal adenocarcinoma. Specimen: PBMCs. This chain's CDR3 is CASSKAGTGYVDEQYF. CDR3 in DNA: TGTGCCAGCAGCAAAGCCGGGACAGGGTATGTGGACGAGCAGTACTTC.